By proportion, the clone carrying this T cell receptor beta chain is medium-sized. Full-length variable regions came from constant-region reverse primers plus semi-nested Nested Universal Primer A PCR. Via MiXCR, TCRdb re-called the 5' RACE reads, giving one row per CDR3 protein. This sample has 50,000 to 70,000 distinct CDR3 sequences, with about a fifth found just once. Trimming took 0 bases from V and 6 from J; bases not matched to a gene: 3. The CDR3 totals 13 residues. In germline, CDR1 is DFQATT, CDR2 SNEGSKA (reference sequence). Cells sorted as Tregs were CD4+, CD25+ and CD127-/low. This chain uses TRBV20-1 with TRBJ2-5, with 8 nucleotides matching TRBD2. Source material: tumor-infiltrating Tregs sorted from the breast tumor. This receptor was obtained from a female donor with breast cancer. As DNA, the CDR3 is TGCAGTGCTAGAGAGAGCGGGAGTAAGACCCAGTACTTC. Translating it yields CSARESGSKTQYF.